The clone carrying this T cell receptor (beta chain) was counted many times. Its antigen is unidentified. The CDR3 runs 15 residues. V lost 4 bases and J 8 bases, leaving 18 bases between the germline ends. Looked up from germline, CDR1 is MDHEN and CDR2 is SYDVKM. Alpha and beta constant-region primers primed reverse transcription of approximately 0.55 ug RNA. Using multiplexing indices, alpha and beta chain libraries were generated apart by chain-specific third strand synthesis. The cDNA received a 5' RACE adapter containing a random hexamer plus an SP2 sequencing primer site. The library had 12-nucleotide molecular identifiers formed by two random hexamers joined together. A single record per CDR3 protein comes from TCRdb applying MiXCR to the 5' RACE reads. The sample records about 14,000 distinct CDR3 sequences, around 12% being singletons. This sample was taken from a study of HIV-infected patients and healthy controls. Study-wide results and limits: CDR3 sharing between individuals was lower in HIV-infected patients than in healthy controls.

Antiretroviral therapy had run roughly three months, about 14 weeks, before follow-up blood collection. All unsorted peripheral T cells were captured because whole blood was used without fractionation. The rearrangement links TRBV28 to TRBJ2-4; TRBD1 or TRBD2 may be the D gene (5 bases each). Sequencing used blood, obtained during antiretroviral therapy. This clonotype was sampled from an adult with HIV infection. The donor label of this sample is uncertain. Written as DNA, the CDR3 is TGTGCCAGCAGTTCAGCCGCCCTCGGGGCGGACATTCAGTACTTC. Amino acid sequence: CASSSAALGADIQYF.